The clone carrying this T cell receptor beta chain was counted between two and nine times. Its antigen remains unidentified. Libraries were prepared by immunoSEQ multiplex PCR; TCRdb keeps only in-frame clonotypes and omits some of them. The table has a few thousand clones, around three fifths seen once. V lost 5 bases to trimming and J lost 4 bases, with 15 bases between them. The V gene's germline CDR1 is MNHEY and CDR2 SVGAGI. The CDR3 covers 15 residues. Comparators were a few non-transplant cancer patients without known GI disease. These data originate in a study of tissue T cells after allogeneic stem cell transplantation. Study results and limitations: In patients and mice, blood and spleen missed much of tissue repertoire. TCR repertoires tracked anatomic similarity, regardless of disease or transplant status.

The chain has TRBV6-5 and TRBJ1-3; D perhaps matches TRBD1 (5 bases). The input for sequencing was tissue from the jejunum, taken at autopsy. The clonotype originates from a male donor aged 60 or older with lung cancer. The CDR3 loop is CASSPTAEGGNTIYF. CDR3 coding DNA: TGTGCCAGCAGTCCCACGGCCGAGGGGGGAAACACCATATATTTT.